The source of this T cell receptor (beta chain) is a study of shared clonotypes between healthy human individuals. Study context: Donors had three CD4 naive, three CD4 memory, two CD8 naive and one CD8 memory plate apiece.

V was clipped by 2 bases and J by 7 bases, with 12 bases between them. This CDR3 spans 14 amino acids. Germline-derived CDR1 and CDR2 are SEHNR and FQNEAQ (reference sequence). Under the authors' procedure: For the immunoSEQ data, sequences were junction-only without quality scores, so filtering differed. Some clones are missing from TCRdb's copy, which holds only in-frame ones; the method was immunoSEQ multiplex PCR. V and J calls plus clone size are reproduced from that table; the DNA served to infer D and trimming. The sample carries millions of clones, about 95% recorded once. Terminally differentiated effector memory CD45RA+ cells were excluded by CCR7 positive selection of CD45RO-negative cells. Nashville, Tennessee was home to all donors, each a Caucasian adult.

The specimen sequenced was naive CD8+ T cells sorted from blood. The chain has TRBV7-9 and TRBJ2-1, with unresolved D. This clonotype was sampled from a man aged 18 to 35 in good health. The CDR3 region has the DNA TGTGCCAGCAGCTTACCCCTTTTCGTGAATGAGCAGTTCTTC. As protein: CASSLPLFVNEQFF.